The 31 T cell receptor beta chains given below trace back to one sample, sequenced in a study of neurological immune-mediated disorders. TCRdb independently ran MiXCR on the 5' RACE reads; one entry per CDR3 protein. The table lists 25,000 to 35,000 distinct CDR3 sequences, approximately 5% of them singletons, with around 1.9% in the top ten. The sequenced sample was CD4+ T cells from blood. Source of these receptors: a woman aged 45-59 years in good health.

At least ten counts were recorded for this clonotype. V is TRBV9 and J is TRBJ2-3; 10 nucleotides match TRBD2. The junction had 11 bases not matched to a gene; V was cut back by 0 bases and J by 1 base. Germline assignment: CDR1 SGDLS and CDR2 YYNGEE. CDR3 length equals 19 residues. The CDR3 DNA sequence: TGTGCCAGCAGCGTAGCCCGGCTAGCGGGAGCCGGAGGCACAGATACGCAGTATTTT. The encoded protein is CASSVARLAGAGGTDTQYF.

This clonotype was seen at least ten times. This chain joins TRBV20-1 and TRBJ2-7; D is tentatively TRBD1 or TRBD2 (7 bases each). CDR1 is DFQATT, CDR2 SNEGSKA, per germline (reference sequence). Trimming stripped 3 bases from V and 5 bases from J, with 11 bases between. The CDR3 sequence is 12 residues long. In DNA form, the CDR3 reads TGCAGTGCTAGGGGGGGGACAGACGAGCAGTACTTC. This gives the protein CSARGGTDEQYF.

This clonotype came up many times. V is TRBV6-2 or TRBV6-3 and J is TRBJ1-1; TRBD1 matches 10 bases. This CDR3 is built from 16 residues. Germline lookup yields CDR1 MNHEY and CDR2 SVGEGT. J was trimmed by 5 bases and V by 6 bases; bases with no gene match: 12. CDR3 sequence: CASRETVPGQGTEAFF. The CDR3, as DNA: TGTGCCAGCAGGGAGACCGTCCCGGGACAGGGGACTGAAGCTTTCTTT.

Ten or more counts support this clonotype. V usage is TRBV4-1 and J usage is TRBJ2-3; 9 bases fit TRBD1. This CDR3 is built from 18 residues. V dropped 6 bases and J dropped 4; count of bases not matched to a gene: 17. Germline V lookup: CDR1 MGHRA, CDR2 YSYEKL. The CDR3 loop is CASSPDLQGAQHADTQYF. CDR3 nucleotide sequence: TGCGCCAGCAGTCCAGATCTACAGGGGGCTCAGCACGCAGATACGCAGTATTTT.

This clonotype is labeled as medium-sized. The chain combines TRBV20-1 with TRBJ2-7; a possible D gene is TRBD2 (6 bases). Looked up from germline, CDR1 is DFQATT and CDR2 is SNEGSKA (reference sequence). Trimming pared 3 bases from V and 6 bases from J, leaving 15 bases between. The CDR3 sequence is 13 residues long. The CDR3 is CSASRRGIREQYF. In DNA form, the CDR3 reads TGCAGTGCTAGTAGGAGGGGCATCCGCGAGCAGTACTTC.

This clonotype has a count of ten or more. The chain recombines TRBV20-1 with TRBJ2-2, with 9 bases that match TRBD2. Germline V gene lookup returns CDR1 DFQATT and CDR2 SNEGSKA (reference sequence). This CDR3 region has 16 residues. The ends lost 1 base at V and 0 bases at J; junction bases unmatched: 3. In DNA form, the CDR3 reads TGCAGTGCTAGAGTTCTAGCGGGAACGAACACCGGGGAGCTGTTTTTT. Translating it yields CSARVLAGTNTGELFF.

Judged by abundance, this clonotype is medium-sized. The rearrangement uses TRBV7-9 and TRBJ1-5; unclear D gene. Germline V gives CDR1 SEHNR, CDR2 FQNEAQ (reference sequence). There are 13 residues in the CDR3. V was cut by 5 bases and J by 3 bases, with 8 bases left in between. The CDR3 is CASSPQSNQPQHF. The CDR3 DNA sequence: TGTGCCAGCAGCCCACAGTCCAATCAGCCCCAGCATTTT.

This clonotype has ten or more counts. The CDR3 bases are TGCGCCAGCAGCGCAACGCCAGGGACCTACAATGAGCAGTTCTTC. It codes for CASSATPGTYNEQFF. The chain is built from TRBV5-1 and TRBJ2-1, with D tentatively TRBD1 (5 bases). Trimming took off 4 bases at V and 2 bases at J, with 13 bases between the two ends. Looked up from germline, CDR1 is SGHRS and CDR2 is YFSETQ. There are 15 residues in the CDR3.

This chain connects TRBV18 to TRBJ2-4; a possible D gene is TRBD2 (5 bases). Between the trimmed V and J ends, which lost 3 bases and 3 bases, there was a span of 9 bases. The CDR3 totals 14 residues. CDR1 is KGHSH and CDR2 is LQKENI in the germline V gene. Here the CDR3 reads CASSPEGVKNIQYF. The CDR3 DNA sequence: TGTGCCAGCTCACCCGAGGGTGTCAAAAACATTCAGTACTTC.

This clonotype was detected ten times or more. The chain recombines TRBV28 with TRBJ2-1, with D tentatively TRBD1 or TRBD2 (5 bases each). This CDR3 is built from 16 residues. Between the trimmed V and J ends, which lost 6 bases and 5 bases, there was a span of 20 bases. Germline CDR1 MDHEN, CDR2 SYDVKM. CDR3 coding DNA: TGTGCCAGCAGACCGTTCGGGGCCATTACGGACAATGAGCAGTTCTTC. It encodes CASRPFGAITDNEQFF.

V gene TRBV5-1 combines with J gene TRBJ1-2; no firm D call. There are 9 residues in the CDR3. Germline V gives CDR1 SGHRS, CDR2 YFSETQ. The V end lost 7 bases, the J end lost 8 bases, and 6 bases lay between the germline ends. CDR3 residues: CASERGYTF. For the CDR3, the DNA is TGCGCCAGCGAGAGAGGCTACACCTTC.

This clonotype was observed many times. The chain employs TRBV5-8 and TRBJ1-1; D not certain. Per the germline V gene, CDR1 is SGHTS and CDR2 is YDEGEE. V was shortened by 6 bases and J by 0 bases, with 12 bases between the two germline ends. The CDR3 sequence is 14 residues long. The CDR3 protein is CASTYRRLNTEAFF. CDR3 bases: TGTGCCAGCACATATCGACGGTTGAACACTGAAGCTTTCTTT. Together with reference TRBV5-8 and TRBJ1-1, the CDR3 gives the full variable domain: EAGVTQSPTHLIKTRGQQATLRCSPISGHTSVYWYQQALGLGLQFLLWYDEGEERNRGNFPPRFSGRQFPNYSSELNVNALELEDSALYLCASTYRRLNTEAFFGQGTRLTVV.

This clonotype was recorded at least ten times. The chain recombines TRBV7-9 with TRBJ2-1; 8 bases are a match to TRBD2. Per germline, CDR1 SEHNR and CDR2 FQNEAQ (reference sequence). V shed 1 base and J 4 bases; nucleotides not matched to a gene: 3. The CDR3 runs to 15 residues. Written as DNA, the CDR3 is TGTGCCAGCAGCTTAGGGGCGGGAGGATACAATGAGCAGTTCTTC. Amino acid sequence: CASSLGAGGYNEQFF.

This clonotype was found many times. The chain recombines TRBV29-1 with TRBJ2-5; 15 bases map to TRBD2. Trimming took 5 bases from V and 5 from J; bases not matched to a gene: 9. The CDR3 sequence is 16 residues long. Germline CDR1 SQVTM, CDR2 ANQGSEA. The CDR3 coding sequence is TGCAGCGTTCAGCCGGGACTAGCGGGAGGATTGGAGACCCAGTACTTC. This codes for CSVQPGLAGGLETQYF.

This clonotype was observed many times. J is TRBJ1-3 and V is TRBV12-3 or TRBV12-4; D remains unclear. The CDR3 spans 16 residues. V shed 4 bases and J shed 0 bases, with 13 bases lying between them. The CDR3 DNA follows: TGTGCCAGCAGTTCTCGGCAGGATTACTCTGGAAACACCATATATTTT. Translating it yields CASSSRQDYSGNTIYF.

There are many counts of this clonotype. The chain carries TRBV29-1 and TRBJ2-3; D perhaps matches TRBD1 (6 bases). The germline gives CDR1 SQVTM, CDR2 ANQGSEA. Deletions cut 6 bases from V and 1 base from J, with 14 bases between. The CDR3 sequence is 14 residues long. The CDR3 DNA is TGCAGCGTCGATCTACAGGGTGGCACAGATACGCAGTATTTT. This codes for CSVDLQGGTDTQYF.

This clonotype was seen at least ten times. V and J are TRBV7-2 and TRBJ1-3; D call uncertain. CDR3 length: 14 residues. Germline assignment: CDR1 SGHTA and CDR2 FQGNSA. V was pared by 6 bases and J by 0 bases, with 9 bases between. As DNA, the CDR3 is TGTGCCAGCAGGGAGGATACCTCTGGAAACACCATATATTTT. Translated: CASREDTSGNTIYF.

This chain links TRBV5-1 with TRBJ1-2; TRBD1 is a possible D gene (6 bases). The CDR3 runs 13 residues. Trimming stripped 4 bases from V and 6 bases from J, with 13 bases between. CDR1 is SGHRS, CDR2 YFSETQ, per germline. CDR3 sequence: CASSLSGTNGYTF. Written as DNA, the CDR3 is TGCGCCAGCAGCCTATCCGGGACAAATGGCTACACCTTC.

Sample share makes this clonotype medium-sized (0.01 to 0.1%). V is TRBV5-1 and J is TRBJ2-7, with 13 bases that match TRBD2. The CDR3 extends over 15 amino acids. The trim removed 4 bases at V and 6 bases at J, leaving 7 bases unmatched. Looked up from germline, CDR1 is SGHRS and CDR2 is YFSETQ. CDR3 region: CASSPTGLAGVEQYF. The CDR3 coding sequence is TGCGCCAGCAGCCCAACTGGACTAGCGGGAGTCGAGCAGTACTTC.

This clonotype occurred many times. The rearrangement joins TRBV15 to TRBJ2-7; D is tentatively TRBD1 or TRBD2 (7 bases each). CDR1 and CDR2 (germline): LNHNV, YYDKDF (reference sequence). CDR3 length: 17 amino acids. With 2 bases removed from V and 2 bases from J, the gap between germline ends came to 19 bases. The CDR3 DNA is TGTGCCACCAGCAGATATAACGTACAGGGGACTACCTACGAGCAGTACTTC. Its protein product is CATSRYNVQGTTYEQYF.

This clonotype has a count of ten or more. The rearrangement uses TRBV4-2 and TRBJ1-3; no definite D call. CDR1 and CDR2 (germline): LGHNA, YNFKEQ. CDR3 size: 14 residues. V dropped 1 base and J dropped 8 bases, with 12 bases sitting between them. For the CDR3, the DNA is TGTGCCAGCAGCCAAGGGAAGCTCGGCGACACCATATATTTT. It translates to CASSQGKLGDTIYF.

This clonotype has a count of ten or more. The chain couples TRBV5-1 to TRBJ2-1, with a possible D match to TRBD1 (6 bases). From germline, CDR1 is SGHRS and CDR2 YFSETQ. The V end lost 0 bases, the J end lost 9 bases, and 13 bases lay between the germline ends. The CDR3 covers 14 residues. In nucleotides, the CDR3 is TGCGCCAGCAGCTTGGAAGTCACAGGGACTGAGCAGTTCTTC. This gives the protein CASSLEVTGTEQFF.

The table lists this clonotype with many counts. The chain employs TRBV29-1 and TRBJ2-7; TRBD2 might be the D (5 bases). CDR1 and CDR2 (germline): SQVTM, ANQGSEA. The ends were cut back, 4 bases at V and 3 bases at J, with 13 bases in the middle. The CDR3 covers 13 residues. The CDR3: CSVGGLYHYEQYF. As DNA, the CDR3 is TGCAGCGTTGGAGGGTTATATCACTACGAGCAGTACTTC.

This clonotype has ten or more counts. DNA for the CDR3: TGCGCCAGCAGCTTGGCTCGGGGAAAGACTGAAAAACTGTTTTTT. It yields the protein CASSLARGKTEKLFF. V and J are TRBV5-1 and TRBJ1-4; D uncertain. Germline CDR1 and CDR2: SGHRS and YFSETQ. The V end lost 0 bases, the J end lost 7 bases, and 13 bases lay between the germline ends. The length of the CDR3 is 15 residues.

This clonotype has at least ten counts. The chain combines TRBV20-1 with TRBJ1-2; the D gene is possibly TRBD1 (5 bases). Trimming pared 5 bases from V and 7 bases from J, leaving 17 bases between. The CDR3 is made up of 13 amino acids. The germline CDR1 and CDR2 sequences are DFQATT and SNEGSKA (reference sequence). CDR3: CSAVYPGLSGYTF. CDR3 DNA: TGCAGTGCTGTATACCCAGGGTTAAGTGGCTACACCTTC.

This clonotype was seen many times. The chain is built from TRBV18 and TRBJ2-2, with D possibly matching TRBD1 (6 bases). CDR1 is KGHSH and CDR2 is LQKENI in the germline V gene. The CDR3 is 15 amino acids. V was shortened by 8 bases and J by 6 bases, with 19 bases between the two germline ends. This CDR3 reads CASGQPMLGAGELFF. The DNA of the CDR3 is TGTGCCAGCGGACAGCCGATGTTGGGGGCCGGGGAGCTGTTTTTT. Variable domain in full (rest from reference TRBV18 and TRBJ2-2): NAGVMQNPRHLVRRRGQEARLRCSPMKGHSHVYWYRQLPEEGLKFMVYLQKENIIDESGMPKERFSAEFPKEGPSILRIQQVVRGDSAAYFCASGQPMLGAGELFFGEGSRLTVL.

This clonotype was observed at least ten times. The CDR3 nucleotides are TGTGCCACCAGCAAAGATGGCACCTCCTACAATGAGCAGTTCTTC. It yields the protein CATSKDGTSYNEQFF. The chain carries TRBV15 and TRBJ2-1, with no clear D. The CDR3 is made up of 15 amino acids. Per germline, CDR1 LNHNV and CDR2 YYDKDF (reference sequence). V lost 4 bases and J 0 bases, leaving 10 bases between the germline ends.

This clonotype occurred many times. V usage is TRBV11-2 and J usage is TRBJ2-7, with D hard to call. Between the trimmed V and J ends, which lost 4 bases and 0 bases, there was a span of 4 bases. Germline-derived CDR1 and CDR2 are SGHAT and FQNNGV. The CDR3 totals 12 residues. CDR3 in amino acids: CASSSSSYEQYF. The CDR3 nucleotides read TGTGCCAGCAGCTCCAGCTCCTACGAGCAGTACTTC.

This clonotype occurred a few times. V gene TRBV18 combines with J gene TRBJ1-1; 9 nucleotides agree with TRBD1. There are 15 residues in the CDR3. Germline CDR1 is KGHSH and CDR2 is LQKENI. The V and J ends lost 5 bases and 6 bases, in that order; junction bases with no gene match: 10. CDR3 amino acids: CASSSSKQGASEAFF. The CDR3 DNA sequence: TGTGCCAGCTCATCATCAAAACAGGGGGCGTCTGAAGCTTTCTTT.

This clonotype was counted ten times or more. V and J are TRBV29-1 and TRBJ2-6; tentatively, D is TRBD2 (7 bases). Germline values: CDR1 SQVTM, CDR2 ANQGSEA. The CDR3 has 15 amino acids. Trimming stripped 5 bases from V and 0 bases from J, with 11 bases between. The chain's CDR3 is CSVSGGGSGANVLTF. The CDR3 bases are TGCAGCGTTTCGGGGGGCGGCTCTGGGGCCAACGTCCTGACTTTC.

This clonotype was observed many times. This chain joins TRBV6-5 and TRBJ2-2; tentatively, D is TRBD1 (6 bases). The CDR3 covers 16 residues. V shed 1 base and J shed 3 bases, with 12 bases lying between them. Per the germline V gene, CDR1 is MNHEY and CDR2 is SVGAGI. CDR3 nucleotides: TGTGCCAGCAGTTACTTTTCAAACAGGGACACCGGGGAGCTGTTTTTT. Translated: CASSYFSNRDTGELFF.